The clone carrying this T cell receptor (beta chain) was seen ten or more times. As yet, its antigen is unknown. TCRdb re-analysed the 5' RACE reads in MiXCR, keeping a single row per CDR3 protein. Among about 220,000 distinct CDR3 sequences listed, over 9.5% were seen once. The data belong to a study of CD8 T cells in ankylosing spondylitis. Study conclusions and caveats: Ankylosing spondylitis blood seemed to carry a telltale TCR beta motif made of eight or nine highly homologous variants. Disease-linked clones reportedly concentrated significantly in matched ankylosing spondylitis synovial fluid.

Germline-derived CDR1 and CDR2 are SGHVS and FNYEAQ. The CDR3 loop spans 17 amino acids. V was shortened by 2 bases and J by 0 bases, with 13 bases between the two germline ends. V and J are TRBV7-6 and TRBJ1-4; D is undetermined. Sequenced material: blood, either unsorted or a sorted T cell fraction (not recorded which). The receptor comes from a male donor with ankylosing spondylitis or in good health (not recorded which). In nucleotides, the CDR3 is TGTGCCAGCAGCTTACGGCCCTCGGCCTCAACTAATGAAAAACTGTTTTTT. It codes for CASSLRPSASTNEKLFF.